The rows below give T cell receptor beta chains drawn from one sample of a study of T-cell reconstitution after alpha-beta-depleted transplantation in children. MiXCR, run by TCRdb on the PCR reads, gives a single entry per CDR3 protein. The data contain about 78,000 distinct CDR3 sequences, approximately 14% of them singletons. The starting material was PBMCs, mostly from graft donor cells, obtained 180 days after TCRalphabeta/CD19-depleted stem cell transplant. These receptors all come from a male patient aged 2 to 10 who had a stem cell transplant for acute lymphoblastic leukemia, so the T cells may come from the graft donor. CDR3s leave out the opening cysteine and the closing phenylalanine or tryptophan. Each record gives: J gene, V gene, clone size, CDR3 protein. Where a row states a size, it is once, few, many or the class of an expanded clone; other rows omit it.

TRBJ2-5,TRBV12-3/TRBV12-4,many,ASSLSGGLRETQY
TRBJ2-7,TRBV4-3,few,ASSSGTGGYYEQY
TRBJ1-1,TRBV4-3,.,ASSQDWTVGAF
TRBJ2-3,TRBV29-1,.,SVESTPTGRDTQY
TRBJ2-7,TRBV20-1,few,SARGGYEQY
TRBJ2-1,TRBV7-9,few,ASSFRGGRDEQF
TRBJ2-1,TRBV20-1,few,SSQDASVGQF
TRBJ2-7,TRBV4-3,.,ASSQDVWTYEQY
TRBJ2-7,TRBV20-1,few,SARQGVGEQY
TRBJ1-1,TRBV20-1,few,SANTWVQNTEAF
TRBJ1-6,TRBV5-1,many,ASSLAGWPPLH
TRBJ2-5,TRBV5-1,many,ASSSTYQETQY
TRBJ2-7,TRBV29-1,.,SVEDSSPTYEQY
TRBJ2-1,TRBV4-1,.,ASSLGGLALYNEQF
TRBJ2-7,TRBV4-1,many,ASSLGGSSSYEQY
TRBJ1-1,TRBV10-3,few,AISDAGVSTEAF
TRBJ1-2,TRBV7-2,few,ASSPRQGSYGYT
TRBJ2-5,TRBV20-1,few,SASIGRALGETQY
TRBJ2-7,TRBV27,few,ASSLGGHPYEQY
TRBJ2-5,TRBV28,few,ASSLGRGQQETQY
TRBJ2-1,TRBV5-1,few,ASSLQGLAVLNEQF
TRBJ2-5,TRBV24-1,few,ATSDPPPGTQY
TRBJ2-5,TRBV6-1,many,ASSEWLNLAGATETQY
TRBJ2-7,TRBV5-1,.,ASSWGGEEQY
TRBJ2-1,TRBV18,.,ASSPPTGFDSYNEQF
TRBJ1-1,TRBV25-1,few,ASSETSQKNTEAF
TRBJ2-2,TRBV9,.,ASSAGGPDRANTGELF